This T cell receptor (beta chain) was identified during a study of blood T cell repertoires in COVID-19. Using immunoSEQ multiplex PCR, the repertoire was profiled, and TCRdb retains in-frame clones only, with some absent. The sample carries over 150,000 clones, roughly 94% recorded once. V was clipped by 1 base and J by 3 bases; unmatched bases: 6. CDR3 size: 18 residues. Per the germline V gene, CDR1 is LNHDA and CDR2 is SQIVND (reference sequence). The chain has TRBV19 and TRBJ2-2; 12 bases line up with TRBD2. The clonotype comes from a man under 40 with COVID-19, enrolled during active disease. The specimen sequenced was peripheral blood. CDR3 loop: CASSIGGTSGRYTGELFF. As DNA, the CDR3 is TGTGCCAGTAGTATAGGGGGGACTAGCGGGCGATACACCGGGGAGCTGTTTTTT.